These 9 T cell receptor beta chains were all obtained from the same sample, sequenced in a study of beta chain features in type 1 diabetes. The study reverse transcribed the entire isolated RNA, so it sequenced expressed TCRB transcripts. Clones were sequenced by immunoSEQ multiplex PCR, and TCRdb holds only the in-frame ones, with some missing. Of nearly 350,000 clones in the sample, 6.5% to 10% were seen once. The sequencing sample was made of central memory CD4+ T cells from blood. The receptors here all came from a woman younger than 30 in good health.

This sequence joins TRBV9 and TRBJ2-1, with D perhaps TRBD2 (6 bases). Germline V lookup: CDR1 SGDLS, CDR2 YYNGEE. CDR3 length equals 13 residues. Trimming took 0 bases from V and 6 from J, leaving 7 bases between them. Here the CDR3 reads CASSVGLVNEQFF. In DNA, the CDR3 is TGTGCCAGCAGCGTAGGACTAGTCAATGAGCAGTTCTTC.

This clone has just a few counts. The gene calls are TRBV5-4 and TRBJ1-2; D ambiguous. The length of the CDR3 is 13 residues. Trimming removed 1 base from V and 0 bases from J, with 4 bases in between. In germline, CDR1 is SGHNT, CDR2 YYREEE (reference sequence). The CDR3 is CASSLSANYGYTF. As DNA, the CDR3 is TGTGCCAGCAGCTTGTCAGCTAACTATGGCTACACCTTC.

The chain has TRBV18 and TRBJ2-1; the match to TRBD2 covers 11 bases. This CDR3 has 15 residues. In germline, CDR1 is KGHSH, CDR2 LQKENI. V lost 6 bases to trimming and J lost 5 bases; unmatched junction nucleotides: 6. CDR3 sequence (DNA): TGTGCCAGCTCGGCCTTAGCGGGAGGGAACAATGAGCAGTTCTTC. Its translation is CASSALAGGNNEQFF. The variable domain in full, completed from reference TRBV18 and TRBJ2-1, reads NAGVMQNPRHLVRRRGQEARLRCSPMKGHSHVYWYRQLPEEGLKFMVYLQKENIIDESGMPKERFSAEFPKEGPSILRIQQVVRGDSAAYFCASSALAGGNNEQFFGPGTRLTVL.

This clone occurred many times. V gene TRBV10-3 combines with J gene TRBJ2-2; D not resolved. The germline V and J ends were trimmed by 2 bases and 6 bases, with 4 bases remaining between them. CDR3 size: 12 residues. The germline V gene has CDR1 ENHRY and CDR2 SYGVKD. As DNA, the CDR3 is TGTGCCATCAGTGAGGGGTCCGGGGAGCTGTTTTTT. Translating it yields CAISEGSGELFF.

This clone was found a few times. The chain couples TRBV6-5 to TRBJ1-5, with TRBD1 identical over 8 bases. Germline CDR1 MNHEY, CDR2 SVGAGI. The CDR3 has 14 residues. Germline trimming cut 4 bases from V and 6 bases from J; bases unmatched to any gene: 5. This CDR3 reads CASSSGQGGQPQHF. The CDR3 DNA reads TGTGCCAGCAGTTCCGGACAGGGAGGTCAGCCCCAGCATTTT.

This clone turned up a few times. The chain employs TRBV19 and TRBJ2-5, with D perhaps matching TRBD1 or TRBD2 (6 bases each). The V and J ends lost 9 bases and 5 bases respectively, with 22 bases between them. The CDR3 is 15 residues long. In germline, CDR1 is LNHDA, CDR2 SQIVND (reference sequence). The CDR3 bases are TGTGCCAGCACTAGAAAAATCGGGGGCGGGGAGACCCAGTACTTC. Its translation is CASTRKIGGGETQYF.

This clone was seen ten or more times. The rearrangement links TRBV28 to TRBJ1-5; D is unresolved. The CDR3 is 12 residues long. Trimming left V 6 bases short and J 2 bases short, with 5 bases between. Germline CDR1 is MDHEN and CDR2 is SYDVKM. The chain's CDR3 is CASRGGNQPQHF. The CDR3 nucleotides read TGTGCCAGCAGGGGAGGCAATCAGCCCCAGCATTTT.

The chain joins TRBV2 to TRBJ2-7, with 10 bases fitting TRBD2. The trim removed 6 bases at V and 12 bases at J, leaving 23 bases unmatched. Germline V lookup: CDR1 SNHLY, CDR2 FYNNEI. This CDR3 region has 17 residues. The CDR3 sequence is CASRGEPSSGRLAPRYF. CDR3 in DNA: TGTGCCAGCAGGGGAGAGCCGTCTAGCGGGAGATTGGCCCCTCGGTACTTC.

Turning to this clone: This may arise from a read error, as a much more abundant clone is one base away. V gene TRBV11-3 combines with J gene TRBJ1-1; D gene uncertain. The CDR3 covers 13 residues. CDR1 and CDR2 (germline): SGHNT, YENEEA. Trimming pared 0 bases from V and 3 bases from J, leaving 5 bases between. The CDR3 region has the DNA TGTGCCAGCAGCTTAGACAGGCACACTGAAGCTTTCTTT. Amino acid sequence: CASSLDRHTEAFF.